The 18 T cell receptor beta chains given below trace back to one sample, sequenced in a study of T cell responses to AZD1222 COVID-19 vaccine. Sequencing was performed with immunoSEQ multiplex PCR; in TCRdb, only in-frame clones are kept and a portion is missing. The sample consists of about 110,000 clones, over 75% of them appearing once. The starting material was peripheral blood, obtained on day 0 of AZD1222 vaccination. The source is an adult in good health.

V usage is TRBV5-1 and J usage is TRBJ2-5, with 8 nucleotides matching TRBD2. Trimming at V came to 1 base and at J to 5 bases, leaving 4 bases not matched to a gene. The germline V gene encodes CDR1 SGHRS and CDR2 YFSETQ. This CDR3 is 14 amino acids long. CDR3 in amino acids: CASSLRGGLETQYF. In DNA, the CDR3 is TGCGCCAGCAGCTTGCGGGGGGGGCTTGAGACCCAGTACTTC.

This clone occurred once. The CDR3 here is CAISETGSRGYTF. DNA for the CDR3: TGTGCCATCAGTGAGACAGGCTCTCGAGGCTACACCTTC. This chain connects TRBV10-3 to TRBJ1-2, with D perhaps matching TRBD1 (5 bases). The V end lost 2 bases, the J end lost 8 bases, and 12 bases lay between the germline ends. Germline CDR1 ENHRY, CDR2 SYGVKD. The CDR3 is made up of 13 amino acids.

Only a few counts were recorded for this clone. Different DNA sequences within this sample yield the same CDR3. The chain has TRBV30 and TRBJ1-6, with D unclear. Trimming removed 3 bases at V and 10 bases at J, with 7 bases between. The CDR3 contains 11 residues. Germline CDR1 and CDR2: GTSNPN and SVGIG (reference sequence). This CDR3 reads CAWSGGSPLHF. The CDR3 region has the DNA TGTGCCTGGAGCGGAGGATCACCCCTCCACTTT. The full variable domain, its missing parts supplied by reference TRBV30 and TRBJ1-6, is SQTIHQWPATLVQPVGSPLSLECTVEGTSNPNLYWYRQAAGRGLQLLFYSVGIGQISSEVPQNLSASRPQDRQFILSSKKLLLSDSGFYLCAWSGGSPLHFGNGTRLTVT.

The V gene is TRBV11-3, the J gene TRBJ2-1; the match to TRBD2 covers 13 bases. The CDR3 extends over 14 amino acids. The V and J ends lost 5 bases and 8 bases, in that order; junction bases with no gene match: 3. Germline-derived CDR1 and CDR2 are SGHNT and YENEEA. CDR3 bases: TGTGCCAGCAGCCATGGACTAGCGGGAGATGAGCAGTTCTTC. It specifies CASSHGLAGDEQFF.

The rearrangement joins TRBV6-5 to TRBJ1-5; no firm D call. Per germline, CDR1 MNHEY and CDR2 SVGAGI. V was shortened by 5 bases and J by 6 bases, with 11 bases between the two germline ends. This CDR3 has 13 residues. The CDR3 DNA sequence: TGTGCCAGCAGTCTGGGTATCGGTCAGCCCCAGCATTTT. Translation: CASSLGIGQPQHF.

Written as DNA, the CDR3 is TGTGCCAGCAGCCTGGGAGGGCTCTCGAATGAGCAGTTCTTC. Its protein is CASSLGGLSNEQFF. V gene TRBV5-6 combines with J gene TRBJ2-1; 7 bases are shared with TRBD2. The CDR3 is 14 amino acids. Germline CDR1 reads SGHDT; CDR2 reads YYEEEE. With 4 bases clipped from V and 7 bases from J, the junction kept 8 bases outside the gene matches.

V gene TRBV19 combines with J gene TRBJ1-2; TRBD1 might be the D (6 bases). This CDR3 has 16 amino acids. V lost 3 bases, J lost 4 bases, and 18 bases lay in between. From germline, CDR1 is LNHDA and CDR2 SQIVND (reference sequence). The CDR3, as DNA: TGTGCCAGTAGTATGTTTCAGGGGTTGGGCCTCTATGGCTACACCTTC. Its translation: CASSMFQGLGLYGYTF.

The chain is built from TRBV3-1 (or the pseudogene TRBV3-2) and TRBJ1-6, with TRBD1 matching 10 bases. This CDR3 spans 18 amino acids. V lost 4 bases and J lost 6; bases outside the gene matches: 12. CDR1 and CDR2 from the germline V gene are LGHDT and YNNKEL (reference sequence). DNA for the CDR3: TGTGCCAGCAGCCCCTACGACAGGGGGCGGAGTGGTAATTCACCCCTCCACTTT. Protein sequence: CASSPYDRGRSGNSPLHF.

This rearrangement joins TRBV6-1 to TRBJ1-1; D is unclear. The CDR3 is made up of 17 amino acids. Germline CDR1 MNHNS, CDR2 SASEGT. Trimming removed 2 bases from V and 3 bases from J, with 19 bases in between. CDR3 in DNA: TGTGCCAGCAGTGAATTCGTGAGGGCTATTGGGGACACTGAAGCTTTCTTT. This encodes CASSEFVRAIGDTEAFF.

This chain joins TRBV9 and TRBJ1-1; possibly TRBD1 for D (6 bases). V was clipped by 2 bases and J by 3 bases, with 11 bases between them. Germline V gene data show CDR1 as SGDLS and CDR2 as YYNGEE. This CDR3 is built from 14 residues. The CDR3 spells CASSVGAGDTEAFF. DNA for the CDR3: TGTGCCAGCAGCGTTGGGGCAGGGGACACTGAAGCTTTCTTT.

DNA for the CDR3: TGTGCCAGCAGCCCACATAGAGCCCCAGGGTTTGCTGGCTACACCTTC. Protein sequence: CASSPHRAPGFAGYTF. The chain carries TRBV7-2 and TRBJ1-2; a weak D match, TRBD1 (5 bases). Trimming left V 5 bases short and J 7 bases short, with 23 bases between. Germline V gene sequence: CDR1 SGHTA, CDR2 FQGNSA. The CDR3 sequence is 16 residues long.

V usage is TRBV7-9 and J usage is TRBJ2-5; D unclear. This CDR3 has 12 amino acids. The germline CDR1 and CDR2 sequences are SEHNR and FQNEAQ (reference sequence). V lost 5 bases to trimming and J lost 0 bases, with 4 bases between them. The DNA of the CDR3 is TGTGCCAGCAGCCCCTACCAAGAGACCCAGTACTTC. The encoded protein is CASSPYQETQYF.

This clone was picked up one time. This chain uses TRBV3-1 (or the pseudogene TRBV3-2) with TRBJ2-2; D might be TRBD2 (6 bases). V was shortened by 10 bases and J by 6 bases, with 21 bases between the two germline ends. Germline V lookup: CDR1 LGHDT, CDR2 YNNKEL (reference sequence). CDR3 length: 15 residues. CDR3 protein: CATQPYFGRPGELFF. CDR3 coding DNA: TGTGCCACCCAGCCCTACTTTGGGAGGCCCGGGGAGCTGTTTTTT.

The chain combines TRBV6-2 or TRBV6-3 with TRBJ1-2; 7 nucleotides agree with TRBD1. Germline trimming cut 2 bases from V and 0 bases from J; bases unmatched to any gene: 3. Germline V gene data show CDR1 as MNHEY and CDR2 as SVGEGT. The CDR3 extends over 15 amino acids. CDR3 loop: CASSYGTVSNYGYTF. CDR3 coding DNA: TGTGCCAGCAGTTACGGGACAGTTTCTAACTATGGCTACACCTTC.

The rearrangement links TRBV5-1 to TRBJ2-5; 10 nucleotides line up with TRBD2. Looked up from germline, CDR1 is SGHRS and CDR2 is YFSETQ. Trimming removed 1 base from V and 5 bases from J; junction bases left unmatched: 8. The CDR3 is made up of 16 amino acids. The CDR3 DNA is TGCGCCAGCAGCTTGCTTTCTAGCGGGGGATCGGAGACCCAGTACTTC. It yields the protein CASSLLSSGGSETQYF.

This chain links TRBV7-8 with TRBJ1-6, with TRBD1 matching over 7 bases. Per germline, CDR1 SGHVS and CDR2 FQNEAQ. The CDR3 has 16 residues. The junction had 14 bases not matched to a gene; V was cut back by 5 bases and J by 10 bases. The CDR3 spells CASSPGGWSPESPLHF. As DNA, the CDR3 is TGTGCCAGCAGCCCAGGGGGGTGGTCCCCGGAGTCACCCCTCCACTTT.

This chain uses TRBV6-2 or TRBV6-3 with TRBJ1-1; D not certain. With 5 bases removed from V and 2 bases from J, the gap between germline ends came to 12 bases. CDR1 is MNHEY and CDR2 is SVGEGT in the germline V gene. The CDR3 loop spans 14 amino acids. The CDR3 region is CASSHSTSNTEAFF. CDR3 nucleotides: TGTGCCAGCAGTCACAGCACCTCTAACACTGAAGCTTTCTTT.

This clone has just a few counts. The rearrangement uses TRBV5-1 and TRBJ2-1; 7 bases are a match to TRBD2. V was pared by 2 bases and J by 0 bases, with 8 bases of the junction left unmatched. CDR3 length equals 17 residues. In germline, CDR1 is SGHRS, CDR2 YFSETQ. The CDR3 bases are TGCGCCAGCAGCTTCGGGCTAGCGGAGACCTCCTACAATGAGCAGTTCTTC. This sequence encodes CASSFGLAETSYNEQFF.